This T cell receptor (beta chain) stems from a study of T cells in localized non-small cell lung cancer. Findings and caveats of the study: Sequence data derive from only one tumor region, so heterogeneity remains possible. Adjacent lung had a median about 55 of the 100 largest tumor clones. Uninvolved adjacent lung showed higher T cell clonality than tumor. Elevated circulating T cell density in blood was associated with longer overall survival.

The germline V gene has CDR1 MNHEY and CDR2 SMNVEV (reference sequence). This CDR3 is built from 14 residues. J gave up 5 bases and V 5 bases, and 4 bases lay outside the gene matches. TCRdb keeps only in-frame clones here, not all; method: immunoSEQ multiplex PCR. Among about 39,000 clones, around 79% were seen once, and the ten largest hold less than 35%. Note on this clone: The antigen is unknown.

The receptor comes from a woman aged 40 to 75 with stage II squamous cell lung carcinoma. The sample here was PBMCs, taken before any cancer treatment. The chain combines TRBV27 with TRBJ1-5, with TRBD1 matching over 9 bases. CDR3 protein: CASSTRQGDQPQHF. The CDR3 DNA follows: TGTGCCAGCAGTACCCGACAGGGGGATCAGCCCCAGCATTTT.